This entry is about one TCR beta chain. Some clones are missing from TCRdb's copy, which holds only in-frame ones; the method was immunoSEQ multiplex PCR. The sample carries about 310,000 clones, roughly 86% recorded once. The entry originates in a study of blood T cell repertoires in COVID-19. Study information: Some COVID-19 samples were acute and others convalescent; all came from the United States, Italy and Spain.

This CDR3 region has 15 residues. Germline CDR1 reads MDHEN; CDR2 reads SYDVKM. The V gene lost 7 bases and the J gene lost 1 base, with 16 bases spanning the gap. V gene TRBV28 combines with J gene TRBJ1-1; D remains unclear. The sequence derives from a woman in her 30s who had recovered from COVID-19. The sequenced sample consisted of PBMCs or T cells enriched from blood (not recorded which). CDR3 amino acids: CASIGDRVKNTEAFF. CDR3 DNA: TGTGCCAGCATTGGCGACCGGGTTAAGAACACTGAAGCTTTCTTT.